The 5 T cell receptor beta chains below were found in one sample sequenced in a study of blood T cell repertoires in COVID-19. Profiling relied on immunoSEQ multiplex PCR, and the TCRdb table lists in-frame clones only, not all of them. The sample yields about 76,000 clones, more than 75% seen once. The source material was peripheral blood. The receptor set was obtained from a human donor in a cohort sampled during active COVID-19.

This clone appeared once. This chain joins TRBV18 and TRBJ2-7, with 8 positions matching TRBD2. CDR1 is KGHSH and CDR2 is LQKENI in the germline V gene. The CDR3 is made up of 14 amino acids. With V trimmed by 3 bases and J by 3 bases, 4 bases remained unmatched. CDR3 sequence reads: CASSPRGGGYEQYF. Written as DNA, the CDR3 is TGTGCCAGCTCACCTCGGGGGGGCGGCTACGAGCAGTACTTC.

The chain carries TRBV18 and TRBJ1-1, with D possibly being TRBD1 (6 bases). The V and J ends lost 6 bases and 1 base respectively, with 18 bases between them. Germline CDR1 is KGHSH and CDR2 is LQKENI. There are 16 residues in the CDR3. The CDR3 sequence is CASSFLPVDRNTEAFF. The DNA for the CDR3 is TGTGCCAGCTCTTTCCTCCCCGTGGACAGGAACACTGAAGCTTTCTTT. The variable domain in full, completed from reference TRBV18 and TRBJ1-1, reads NAGVMQNPRHLVRRRGQEARLRCSPMKGHSHVYWYRQLPEEGLKFMVYLQKENIIDESGMPKERFSAEFPKEGPSILRIQQVVRGDSAAYFCASSFLPVDRNTEAFFGQGTRLTVV.

J is TRBJ2-7 and V is TRBV6-5; tentatively, D is TRBD2 (6 bases). V lost 6 bases to trimming and J lost 1 base, with 13 bases between them. The CDR3 totals 14 residues. Germline V CDR1 and CDR2: MNHEY, SVGAGI. Written as DNA, the CDR3 is TGTGCCAGCAGGCGCGGCGGGGTTTCCTACGAGCAGTACTTC. Its protein product is CASRRGGVSYEQYF.

This clone came up once. This chain connects TRBV18 to TRBJ1-2; 9 positions match TRBD1. Trimming took 6 bases from V and 2 from J; bases not matched to a gene: 4. From germline, CDR1 is KGHSH and CDR2 LQKENI. The CDR3 length is 14 residues. The CDR3 DNA reads as TGTGCCAGCTCTCTCGGGACAGGGAACTATGGCTACACCTTC. It is translated as CASSLGTGNYGYTF.

This clone was seen a few times. The V call is TRBV5-1, the J call TRBJ1-2; 7 bases fit TRBD1. This CDR3 has 16 amino acids. After removal of 4 bases from V and 4 bases from J, the junction contained 13 bases not matched to a gene. Germline values: CDR1 SGHRS, CDR2 YFSETQ. CDR3 in DNA: TGCGCCAGCAGCCCCTATACAGGGGAAGGTACCTATGGCTACACCTTC. The encoded protein is CASSPYTGEGTYGYTF.